The 14 T cell receptor beta chains below were found in one sample sequenced in a study of shared T cell receptors in the human thymus. Sequenced by immunoSEQ multiplex PCR; TCRdb stores in-frame clones only, minus some. The repertoire holds hundreds of thousands of clones, with around 87% as singletons. This same sample was also taken into another study, of human thymus T cells.

Sequenced sample: thymocytes. The receptor set was obtained from a boy younger than two with a congenital heart defect.

The rearrangement links TRBV10-2 to TRBJ2-7; maybe TRBD2 (6 bases). The CDR3 spans 15 residues. From germline, CDR1 is WSHSY and CDR2 SAAADI. The V end lost 7 bases, the J end lost 0 bases, and 16 bases lay between the germline ends. The DNA for the CDR3 is TGCGCCAGCACTCCGCGGGACTTGAGCTCCTACGAGCAGTACTTC. Its protein product is CASTPRDLSSYEQYF.

The V call is TRBV30, the J call TRBJ1-2, with 8 nucleotides matching TRBD1. CDR1 GTSNPN and CDR2 SVGIG come from the germline V gene (reference sequence). The CDR3 runs 13 residues. The V segment lost 3 bases and the J segment 8 bases; nucleotides outside the gene matches: 8. The CDR3 region is CAWSPTTGDGYTF. The CDR3 nucleotides are TGTGCCTGGAGCCCCACGACAGGGGACGGCTACACCTTC.

The chain employs TRBV11-3 and TRBJ2-1; TRBD2 matches 9 bases. CDR3 length: 14 amino acids. The germline V gene encodes CDR1 SGHNT and CDR2 YENEEA. V was pared by 4 bases and J by 10 bases, with 8 bases of the junction left unmatched. The CDR3 reads CASSSPRLAAEQFF. For the CDR3, the DNA is TGTGCCAGCAGCTCCCCCCGACTAGCGGCCGAGCAGTTCTTC.

This chain uses TRBV5-1 with TRBJ2-5, with D maybe TRBD1 (6 bases). The CDR3 has 18 amino acids. CDR1 is SGHRS and CDR2 is YFSETQ in the germline V gene. The V gene lost 1 base and the J gene lost 8 bases, with 27 bases spanning the gap. CDR3 sequence reads: CASSLLQGRTAKNLTQYF. The DNA for the CDR3 is TGCGCCAGCAGCTTGCTGCAGGGAAGGACAGCGAAAAACTTAACCCAGTACTTC.

The rearrangement joins TRBV6-5 to TRBJ2-5; TRBD2 agrees at 7 bases. The J call could be wrong; TRBJ2-7 is a better fit for the DNA end. Germline V lookup: CDR1 MNHEY, CDR2 SVGAGI. This CDR3 region has 15 residues. The CDR3 loop reads CASSSNRTSPYEQYF. DNA of the CDR3: TGTGCCAGCAGTTCCAACCGGACTAGTCCCTACGAGCAGTACTTC.

This chain uses TRBV27 with TRBJ2-7; TRBD1 is a possible D gene (5 bases). V was trimmed by 2 bases and J by 7 bases, leaving 18 bases between them. Germline V gives CDR1 MNHEY, CDR2 SMNVEV (reference sequence). CDR3 length: 15 amino acids. CDR3 sequence: CASSLRQGLGREQYF. The CDR3 nucleotides read TGTGCCAGCAGTTTACGGCAGGGTTTGGGTCGGGAGCAGTACTTC.

This rearrangement joins TRBV27 to TRBJ1-5, with D possibly matching TRBD1 (5 bases). Per the germline V gene, CDR1 is MNHEY and CDR2 is SMNVEV (reference sequence). The CDR3 consists of 16 residues. The ends were cut back, 5 bases at V and 3 bases at J, with 17 bases in the middle. The CDR3 sequence is CASSPGHNASNQPQHF. CDR3 coding DNA: TGTGCCAGCAGTCCAGGGCATAATGCCTCCAATCAGCCCCAGCATTTT.

Comments on this clone: Compared with germline, one end of the junction differs, possibly owing to a read error. For the CDR3, the DNA is TGCGGTGGGGGGACGGGAGGGTGGTACGAGCAGTACTTC. Translation: CGGGTGGWYEQYF. The chain couples TRBV6-1 to TRBJ2-7, with 8 bases identical to TRBD2. This CDR3 is built from 13 residues. Germline values: CDR1 MNHNS, CDR2 SASEGT.

This clone was observed a handful of times. The V and J genes are TRBV27 and TRBJ1-4, with TRBD1 matching 7 bases. This CDR3 has 18 amino acids. Germline V lookup: CDR1 MNHEY, CDR2 SMNVEV (reference sequence). Losses at the gene ends were 6 bases for V and 8 bases for J; bases not matched to a gene: 21. The CDR3 sequence is CASSKGPARTGDREKLFF. The CDR3 DNA follows: TGTGCCAGCAGCAAAGGGCCGGCCCGGACAGGAGATAGGGAAAAACTGTTTTTT. Looking up the rest from reference TRBV27 and TRBJ1-4 gives the full variable domain: EAQVTQNPRYLITVTGKKLTVTCSQNMNHEYMSWYRQDPGLGLRQIYYSMNVEVTDKGDVPEGYKVSRKEKRNFPLILESPSPNQTSLYFCASSKGPARTGDREKLFFGSGTQLSVL.

Concerning this clone: The junction shows a germline mismatch at one end, possibly a read error. The same CDR3 arises from other DNA sequences in this sample as well. V is TRBV6-1 and J is TRBJ1-2; 10 positions agree with TRBD1. Per germline, CDR1 MNHNS and CDR2 SASEGT. The CDR3 runs to 15 residues. Here the CDR3 reads CASSEDDRGPGGYTF. The CDR3 bases are TGTGCCAGCAGCGAAGATGACAGGGGGCCTGGAGGCTACACCTTC.

This rearrangement joins TRBV6-5 to TRBJ1-1; TRBD1 might be the D (5 bases). This CDR3 is built from 15 residues. Germline CDR1 reads MNHEY; CDR2 reads SVGAGI. Trimming shortened V by 2 bases and J by 7 bases, and 17 bases separated the two germline ends. The CDR3 coding sequence is TGTGCCAGCAGTTACCCGAACGCGGGGGATTATGAAGCTTTCTTT. This codes for CASSYPNAGDYEAFF.

This chain joins TRBV2 and TRBJ2-2; perhaps TRBD2 as D (6 bases). Germline V lookup: CDR1 SNHLY, CDR2 FYNNEI. This CDR3 has 14 residues. V lost 10 bases to trimming and J lost 1 base, with 13 bases between them. In DNA form, the CDR3 reads TGTGCCACCCGGGTGGAGGGGAACACCGGGGAGCTGTTTTTT. Encoded protein: CATRVEGNTGELFF.

The chain uses TRBV19 and TRBJ1-5, with TRBD1 identical over 8 bases. The CDR3 is 17 residues long. Germline V gives CDR1 LNHDA, CDR2 SQIVND (reference sequence). Trimming took 7 bases from V and 0 from J; bases not matched to a gene: 11. For the CDR3, the DNA is TGTGCCAGTACCCCGGGACAGGCACATTATAGCAATCAGCCCCAGCATTTT. Its protein product is CASTPGQAHYSNQPQHF.

This chain links TRBV25-1 with TRBJ2-5, with 8 bases lining up with TRBD1. The CDR3 sequence is 14 residues long. From germline, CDR1 is MGHDK and CDR2 SYGVNS. Trimming took 8 bases from V and 7 from J; bases not matched to a gene: 12. CDR3: CASQIVGDRSTQYF. The CDR3 DNA sequence: TGTGCCAGCCAAATTGTAGGGGACAGGTCGACCCAGTACTTC.